The T cell receptor beta chain under discussion was sequenced for a study of Ad26.COV2.S vaccination and SARS-CoV-2 variants. About the research overall: By the intramuscular route, Ad26.COV2.S was given once, or twice 56 days apart. Notes on the study in general: Substantial breadth in spike-specific CD8+ and CD4+ T cell responses was reportedly seen after vaccination. An underestimation of total T cell responses may have resulted from the TCR breadth and depth analyses.

Profiled with immunoSEQ multiplex PCR; TCRdb holds only in-frame clones, not every one. The sample gives about 400,000 clones, 70% to 90% of which show up once; around 2% is in the top ten. Only a few counts were recorded for this clone. Antigen unknown. The same CDR3 arises from other DNA sequences in this sample as well. Described treatment: about 20 received Ad26.COV2.S at low or high dose, single or two shots; about 5 received placebo; per-sample allocation not given. The study sampled participants on day 63 after the first vaccine or placebo injection. This vaccine is an Ad26 vector that expresses the Wuhan-strain SARS-CoV-2 spike. This CDR3 is 12 amino acids long. Deletions cut 5 bases from V and 2 bases from J, with 3 bases between. Germline V CDR1 and CDR2: MDHEN, SYDVKM.

This TCR was recovered from a person between 18 and 59 years old who received the Ad26.COV2.S COVID-19 vaccine or a placebo. The starting material was peripheral blood, obtained in a trial of Ad26.COV2.S vaccine versus placebo. This sequence joins TRBV28 and TRBJ2-2; D is undetermined. The CDR3 region is CASSPNTGELFF. CDR3 DNA sequence: TGTGCCAGCAGTCCCAACACCGGGGAGCTGTTTTTT. The complete variable domain, with remaining parts taken from reference TRBV28 and TRBJ2-2, reads DVKVTQSSRYLVKRTGEKVFLECVQDMDHENMFWYRQDPGLGLRLIYFSYDVKMKEKGDIPEGYSVSREKKERFSLILESASTNQTSMYLCASSPNTGELFFGEGSRLTVL.